The entry below gives a single T cell receptor (beta chain) sequence along with its context. No cognate antigen has been identified for it. No much larger clone is present one base from it, and per-base qualities are unavailable. This sample was included in a study of blood T cell repertoires in COVID-19 (dated by TCRdb to between 2020 and 2021). For the study in its entirety: Samples covering the acute and convalescent phases of COVID-19 were provided by collaborators in the United States, Italy and Spain. The prospective study material was composed of cDNA or gDNA derived from T cells, B-cell-depleted T cells, or PBMCs. The dataset comprised deeply sampled blood TCRbeta repertoires from subjects exposed to, actively infected with, or recovered from COVID-19. The repertoires were released in a freely available public database intended as a resource for research on the immune response to SARS-CoV-2. Samples were obtained from the ongoing ImmuneRACE study (first 160 participants) and from over 1,000 subjects provided by 6 global collaborators. A de-identified subject ID, COVID-19 status, age in years and sex were almost always included in the sample metadata. Where available, HLA class I and class II types were obtained from metadata supplied by the sample provider rather than from assay-based typing.

A second Seattle source provided samples from volunteer blood donors who had recovered from COVID-19. Each collaborating institution followed its own protocols to collect whole blood in K2EDTA tubes. Collaborator samples were shipped for TCRbeta analysis as frozen whole blood, isolated PBMCs, or DNA extracted from either sample type. The CDR3 starts with the cysteine, ends with the phenylalanine, and has 13 residues. Of all the DNA, just the CDR3 is kept, 39 bases in frame from base 1. CDR1 MDHEN and CDR2 SYDVKM were looked up in the germline V gene. V drops 7 bases and J drops 6 bases, leaving 15 bases in between. TCRbeta CDR3 regions were amplified from genomic DNA using the immunoSEQ Assay, a bias-controlled multiplex PCR. The paper's data handling went like this. The number of nucleated cells in each sample was estimated by amplification of reference gene primers within the assay. Sequence reads were collapsed and filtered to measure the absolute abundance of every unique TCRbeta CDR3 rearrangement. For each sample, productive Simpson clonality was calculated by taking the square root of Simpson's diversity index across productive rearrangements. Not all clones reach the TCRdb copy of this immuneACCESS table, which keeps in-frame sequences only. Checked studies attribute under half of the gap to unresolved V genes and leave the rest unexplained. V and J calls and clone size come straight from that table; D and trimming were deduced from the DNA. The sample contains 190,000 or so clones, less than 80% of them found a single time. The ten top clones hold around an eighth of the sample.

Results and caveats for the whole study, not just this receptor: The quantity of clinical and demographic metadata differed by source and by participant and was supplied without curation.

Sequenced input: peripheral blood. The chain is encoded by TRBV28 joined to TRBJ1-2; a tentative D match to TRBD1 spans 6 bases. The TCR comes from a man aged 50 to 59 who had recovered from COVID-19. The CDR3: CASTTQGFDGYTF. The nucleotide sequence is given as TGTGCCAGCACTACACAGGGTTTCGATGGCTACACCTTC.